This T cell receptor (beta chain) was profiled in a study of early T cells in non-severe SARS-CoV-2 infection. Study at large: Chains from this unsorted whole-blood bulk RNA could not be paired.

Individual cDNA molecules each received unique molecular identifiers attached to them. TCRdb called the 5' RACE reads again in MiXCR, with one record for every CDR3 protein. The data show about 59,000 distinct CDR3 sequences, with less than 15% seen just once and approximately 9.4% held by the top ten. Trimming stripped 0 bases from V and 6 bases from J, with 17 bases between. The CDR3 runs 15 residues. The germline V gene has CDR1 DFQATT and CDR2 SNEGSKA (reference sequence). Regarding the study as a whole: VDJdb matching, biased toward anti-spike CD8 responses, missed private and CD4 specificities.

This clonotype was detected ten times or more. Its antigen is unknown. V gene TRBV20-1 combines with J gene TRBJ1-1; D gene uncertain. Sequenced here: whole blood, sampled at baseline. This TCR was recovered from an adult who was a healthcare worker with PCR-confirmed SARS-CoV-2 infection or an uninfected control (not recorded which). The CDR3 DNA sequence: TGCAGTGCTAGAGATGACCCGGTGCTGGGCGCTGAAGCTTTCTTT. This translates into CSARDDPVLGAEAFF.